This T cell receptor (beta chain) originates from a study of T cells in Graves' hyperthyroidism and ophthalmopathy. Findings and limits, study-wide: Peripheral blood also featured most of the thyroid clonotypes expanded above 0.001.

The length of the CDR3 is 16 residues. Unmatched junction bases numbered 10, after V lost 2 bases and J lost 4 bases. In germline, CDR1 is DFQATT, CDR2 SNEGSKA (reference sequence). Used for diagnoses were clinical symptoms, serum thyroxine and TRAb, thyroid ultrasound and orbital computed tomography. TCR beta CDR3 regions were amplified from RNA transcripts. The TCR CDR3 first-round RT-PCR relied on the HTBI primer set. MiXCR, run by TCRdb on the multiplex PCR reads, gives a single entry per CDR3 protein. The data show about 640,000 distinct CDR3 sequences, roughly 46% seen once. This clonotype was observed a few times. The antigen remains unidentified.

This clonotype was obtained from an adult man with Graves' disease, either hyperthyroidism or ophthalmopathy (not recorded which). The gene calls are TRBV20-1 and TRBJ2-3; the match to TRBD1 covers 9 bases. Material: peripheral blood or thyroid tissue (not recorded which). The DNA for the CDR3 is TGCAGTGCTAGAACCCTCCTTCGACAGGGGGCAGATACGCAGTATTTT. This translates into CSARTLLRQGADTQYF.